This section outlines one T cell receptor beta chain sequence together with its context. Its antigen is not identified. Data came from immunoSEQ multiplex PCR; TCRdb stores just in-frame clones and leaves some out. This sample yields about 2.3 million clones, of which just over 90% are seen a single time; around 0.4% belongs to the top ten. This record belongs to a study of shared clonotypes between healthy human individuals. About the study: CD4 naive and CD4 memory each took three plates per donor, while CD8 naive took two and CD8 memory one.

CDR1 is SGHDN, CDR2 FVKESK, per germline. With 2 bases removed from V and 10 bases from J, the gap between germline ends came to 14 bases. The CDR3 is 13 residues long. Points from the study as a whole: Among non-shared clonotypes, generation probabilities were lower than among those shared by all four donors.

This receptor was identified in a man between 18 and 29 years old in good health. Some clones in this sample may be carry-over from other donors' samples. This chain joins TRBV14 and TRBJ1-1; possible D gene TRBD1, 6 bases. Sequencing input: naive CD4+ T cells from PBMCs. Specified subset: CD45RA+ positively selected. The CDR3, as DNA: TGTGCCAGCAGCCAATTTACAGGGCGACCAGCTTTCTTT. This sequence encodes CASSQFTGRPAFF. Full variable domain (missing parts from reference TRBV14 and TRBJ1-1): EAGVTQFPSHSVIEKGQTVTLRCDPISGHDNLYWYRRVMGKEIKFLLHFVKESKQDESGMPNNRFLAERTGGTYSTLKVQPAELEDSGVYFCASSQFTGRPAFFGQGTRLTVV.